The clone carrying this TCR beta chain was seen a single time. The study separated CD4+ cells into CD45RA+ naive and CD45RA-negative memory subsets. This sample was taken from a study of shared clonotypes between healthy human individuals. Study summary: CD4 naive and memory got three plates each, CD8 naive two, CD8 memory one.

Assay: immunoSEQ multiplex PCR; the TCRdb copy retains only in-frame clones and omits some. Of roughly 650,000 clones in the sample, about 97% are singletons; the top ten hold roughly 0.05%. Per the germline V gene, CDR1 is SGHRS and CDR2 is YFSETQ. CDR3 length equals 15 residues. The trim removed 4 bases at V and 7 bases at J, leaving 8 bases unmatched. This clonotype was sampled from a woman under 40 in good health. The specimen was naive CD4+ T cells sorted from blood. Subset given: CD45RA+ positively selected. The V call is TRBV5-1, the J call TRBJ1-4; 9 bases line up with TRBD1. The CDR3 loop reads CASSRDRGGREKLFF. CDR3 DNA sequence: TGCGCCAGCAGCCGTGACAGGGGGGGACGTGAAAAACTGTTTTTT.